Given below is one T cell receptor (beta chain) in context. How the authors handled the data: The authors estimated nucleated cell counts from reference gene primer amplification. Sequencing was performed with immunoSEQ multiplex PCR; in TCRdb, only in-frame clones are kept and a portion is missing. From that table come the V and J calls and clone size; the DNA was used to work out D and trimming. The sample yields around 300,000 clones, around 88% seen once. This record comes from a study of blood T cell repertoires in COVID-19. Germline V lookup: CDR1 MDHEN, CDR2 SYDVKM. The V and J ends lost 6 bases and 4 bases respectively, with 15 bases between them. The CDR3 spans 14 residues. Two negative PCRs, clearance, or symptom resolution had been documented for recovered Cohort 3 donors.

V is TRBV28 and J is TRBJ1-2; D remains ambiguous. The origin of this receptor is a woman in her 40s who had recovered from COVID-19. Sample: PBMCs or T cells enriched from blood (not recorded which). Here the CDR3 reads CASSPTGRAYGYTF. In nucleotides, the CDR3 is TGTGCCAGCAGCCCCACGGGGAGGGCCTATGGCTACACCTTC.